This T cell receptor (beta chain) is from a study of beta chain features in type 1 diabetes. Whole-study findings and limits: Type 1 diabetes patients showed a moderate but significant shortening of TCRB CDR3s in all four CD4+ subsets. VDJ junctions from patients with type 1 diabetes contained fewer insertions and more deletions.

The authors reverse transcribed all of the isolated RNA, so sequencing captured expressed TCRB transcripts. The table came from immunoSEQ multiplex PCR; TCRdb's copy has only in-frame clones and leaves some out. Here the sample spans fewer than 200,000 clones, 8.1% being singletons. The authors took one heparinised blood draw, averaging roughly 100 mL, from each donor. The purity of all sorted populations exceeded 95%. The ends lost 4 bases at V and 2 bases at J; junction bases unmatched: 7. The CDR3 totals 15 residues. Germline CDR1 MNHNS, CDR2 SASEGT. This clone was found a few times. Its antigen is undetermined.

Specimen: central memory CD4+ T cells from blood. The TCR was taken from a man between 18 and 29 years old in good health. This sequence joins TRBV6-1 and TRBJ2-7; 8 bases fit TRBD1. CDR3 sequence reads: CASSGQLGQAYEQYF. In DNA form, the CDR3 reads TGTGCCAGCAGTGGACAGTTGGGACAGGCCTACGAGCAGTACTTC.